These 24 T cell receptor beta chains originate from one sample sequenced in a study of T-cell reconstitution after alpha-beta-depleted transplantation in children. As it was prepared, the TCRbeta library received unique molecular identifiers. TCRdb fed the PCR reads into MiXCR, producing one record per CDR3 protein. This sample has around 600,000 distinct CDR3 sequences, with 23% found just once. The material was PBMCs, mostly from graft donor cells, obtained 360 days after TCRalphabeta/CD19-depleted stem cell transplant. These receptors all come from a boy in the first two years of life who had a stem cell transplant for acute myeloid leukemia, so the T cells may come from the graft donor.

This clonotype has at least ten counts. The rearrangement links TRBV20-1 to TRBJ2-2, with a weak D call TRBD2 (6 bases). Germline CDR1 is DFQATT and CDR2 is SNEGSKA (reference sequence). The germline V and J ends were trimmed by 7 bases and 0 bases, with 12 bases remaining between them. CDR3 length equals 14 residues. The CDR3 nucleotides read TGCAGTGGGAGGGAGTACGCGAACACCGGGGAGCTGTTTTTT. As protein: CSGREYANTGELFF.

The chain employs TRBV15 and TRBJ2-7; D is ambiguous. V gave up 0 bases and J gave up 4 bases, with 7 bases separating them. Germline CDR1 reads LNHNV; CDR2 reads YYDKDF (reference sequence). This CDR3 is built from 13 residues. This CDR3 reads CATSRDSGYEQYV. In nucleotides, the CDR3 is TGTGCCACCAGCAGAGATTCGGGTTACGAGCAGTACGTC.

This clonotype has ten or more counts. The chain uses TRBV12-3 or TRBV12-4 and TRBJ2-1; tentative D call: TRBD2 (5 bases). Trimming took off 1 base at V and 8 bases at J, with 21 bases between the two ends. This CDR3 is 17 amino acids long. The CDR3 is CASSLDGWRQAGDEQFF. The CDR3 bases are TGTGCCAGCAGTTTAGATGGGTGGAGGCAGGCTGGGGATGAGCAGTTCTTC.

This clonotype was seen a handful of times. This chain uses TRBV10-3 with TRBJ2-3; D possibly corresponds to TRBD2 (5 bases). CDR1 is ENHRY and CDR2 is SYGVKD in the germline V gene. The CDR3 covers 13 residues. The V end lost 4 bases, the J end lost 4 bases, and 9 bases lay between the germline ends. The DNA of the CDR3 is TGTGCCATCAGTGTCACCGGGGCAGATACGCAGTATTTT. Amino acid sequence: CAISVTGADTQYF.

This clonotype was seen a handful of times. The genes are TRBV20-1 and TRBJ1-1; unclear D gene. This CDR3 comprises 19 residues. CDR1 and CDR2 (germline): DFQATT, SNEGSKA (reference sequence). Trimming took off 1 base at V and 0 bases at J, with 24 bases between the two ends. The CDR3 nucleotides read TGCAGTGCTAGAGGCCAGCATCGGGTGGGAGGTTTCGTGAACACTGAAGCTTTCTTT. Its protein product is CSARGQHRVGGFVNTEAFF.

This clonotype was seen at least ten times. V and J are TRBV12-3 or TRBV12-4 and TRBJ2-1; D gene uncertain. Between the trimmed V and J ends, which lost 7 bases and 5 bases, there was a span of 18 bases. The CDR3 is 15 amino acids. CDR3 region: CASKFTWQSNNEQFF. CDR3 DNA: TGTGCCAGCAAGTTTACGTGGCAGTCGAACAATGAGCAGTTCTTC.

The rearrangement joins TRBV5-1 to TRBJ2-5, with 8 bases lining up with TRBD1. The CDR3 loop spans 14 amino acids. Trimming took 4 bases from V and 5 from J; bases not matched to a gene: 7. Germline CDR1 is SGHRS and CDR2 is YFSETQ. The DNA for the CDR3 is TGCGCCAGCAGCCCACGGACAGGGTCGGAGACCCAGTACTTC. Its protein product is CASSPRTGSETQYF.

The chain joins TRBV20-1 to TRBJ2-7; D is unresolved. CDR3 length: 13 residues. V lost 5 bases to trimming and J lost 0 bases, with 11 bases between them. The germline V gene has CDR1 DFQATT and CDR2 SNEGSKA (reference sequence). CDR3 DNA sequence: TGCAGTGCTGCCGATTTAAGCTCCTACGAGCAGTACTTC. Translated: CSAADLSSYEQYF.

This clonotype was detected a few times. The chain has TRBV7-6 and TRBJ1-1; D remains ambiguous. The CDR3 runs 14 residues. Looked up from germline, CDR1 is SGHVS and CDR2 is FNYEAQ. The V end was cut by 5 bases, the J end by 3 bases, with 13 bases between. The CDR3 reads CASSLPDFDTEAFF. The DNA of the CDR3 is TGTGCCAGCAGCCTTCCGGACTTCGACACTGAAGCTTTCTTT. Combining the CDR3 with reference TRBV7-6 and TRBJ1-1 gives the whole variable domain GAGVSQSPRYKVTKRGQDVALRCDPISGHVSLYWYRQALGQGPEFLTYFNYEAQQDKSGLPNDRFSAERPEGSISTLTIQRTEQRDSAMYRCASSLPDFDTEAFFGQGTRLTVV.

Ten or more counts support this clonotype. The genes are TRBV15 and TRBJ2-6, with D uncertain. Germline CDR1 is LNHNV and CDR2 is YYDKDF (reference sequence). V dropped 4 bases and J dropped 0 bases, with 10 bases sitting between them. This CDR3 region has 16 residues. CDR3 bases: TGTGCCACCAGCACAAGGACGTCCTCTGGGGCCAACGTCCTGACTTTC. Its translation: CATSTRTSSGANVLTF.

The chain uses TRBV7-4 and TRBJ2-7; D gene uncertain. The germline V gene has CDR1 SGHVT and CDR2 SQSDAQ. This CDR3 has 18 amino acids. The CDR3 coding sequence is TGTACCAGCAGCTTGCCCCCCCGGACGGTTATTTTCTCCTACGAGCAGTACGTC. Translation gives CTSSLPPRTVIFSYEQYV.

Written as DNA, the CDR3 is TGTGCCAGCAGCTTACAGGGCGGCGGGGAGCTGTTTTTT. Encoded protein: CASSLQGGGELFF. The chain has TRBV5-5 and TRBJ2-2; perhaps TRBD1 as D (6 bases). The V gene lost 2 bases and the J gene lost 7 bases, with 9 bases spanning the gap. Germline V CDR1 and CDR2: SGHKS, YYEKEE (reference sequence). The CDR3 has 13 amino acids.

There are many counts of this clonotype. The gene calls are TRBV7-2 and TRBJ2-1, with TRBD2 matching 10 bases. V shed 0 bases and J 3 bases; nucleotides not matched to a gene: 8. CDR3 length: 18 residues. Germline V gene data show CDR1 as SGHTA and CDR2 as FQGNSA. The CDR3 protein is CASSLAGSSGGHYNEQFF. Here the CDR3 DNA reads TGTGCCAGCAGCTTAGCGGGGTCTAGCGGGGGCCACTACAATGAGCAGTTCTTC. Drawing the rest from reference TRBV7-2 and TRBJ2-1, the complete variable domain is GAGVSQSPSNKVTEKGKDVELRCDPISGHTALYWYRQSLGQGLEFLIYFQGNSAPDKSGLPSDRFSAERTGGSVSTLTIQRTQQEDSAVYLCASSLAGSSGGHYNEQFFGPGTRLTVL.

This clonotype was counted at least ten times. The genes are TRBV2 and TRBJ1-5; D unresolved. The V end lost 0 bases, the J end lost 3 bases, and 6 bases lay between the germline ends. The CDR3 extends over 14 amino acids. Germline V gene data show CDR1 as SNHLY and CDR2 as FYNNEI. This chain's CDR3 is CASSEALPNQPQHF. The DNA of the CDR3 is TGTGCCAGCAGTGAAGCGCTCCCCAATCAGCCCCAGCATTTT.

This clonotype was seen only a few times. The chain couples TRBV20-1 to TRBJ1-1, with D possibly TRBD1 on 6 matching bases. The CDR3 sequence is 14 residues long. V was clipped by 1 base and J by 1 base, with 10 bases between them. Germline V gene sequence: CDR1 DFQATT, CDR2 SNEGSKA (reference sequence). The CDR3 reads CSARVSGANTEAFF. The CDR3 DNA follows: TGCAGTGCTAGAGTATCGGGGGCGAACACTGAAGCTTTCTTT.

This clonotype was counted at least ten times. V is TRBV20-1 and J is TRBJ2-5; 7 bases map to TRBD1. From germline, CDR1 is DFQATT and CDR2 SNEGSKA (reference sequence). Losses at the gene ends were 1 base for V and 1 base for J; bases not matched to a gene: 3. This CDR3 region has 14 residues. Written as DNA, the CDR3 is TGCAGTGCTAGAGTTTACAGGGGCCAAGAGACCCAGTACTTC. Translated: CSARVYRGQETQYF.

This clonotype has a handful of counts. The chain recombines TRBV6-1 with TRBJ1-2; D perhaps matches TRBD1 (6 bases). Trimming took off 6 bases at V and 0 bases at J, with 20 bases between the two ends. This CDR3 spans 17 amino acids. CDR1 MNHNS and CDR2 SASEGT come from the germline V gene. The CDR3 spells CASSSLVPDRSNYGYTF. CDR3 sequence (DNA): TGTGCCAGCAGCTCTCTGGTCCCGGACAGATCTAACTATGGCTACACCTTC.

This clonotype was picked up many times. The chain has TRBV29-1 and TRBJ2-6, with 7 bases that match TRBD1. V trimming: 5 bases; J trimming: 0 bases; junction bases outside the gene matches: 4. This CDR3 has 15 residues. Looked up from germline, CDR1 is SQVTM and CDR2 is ANQGSEA. In DNA, the CDR3 is TGCAGCGTTCAGACAGGGCCCTCTGGGGCCAACGTCCTGACTTTC. Encoded protein: CSVQTGPSGANVLTF.

This clonotype was recorded a few times. The V call is TRBV6-1, the J call TRBJ2-5, with D hard to call. This CDR3 is built from 15 residues. The germline V and J ends were trimmed by 5 bases and 5 bases, with 18 bases remaining between them. Germline loops: CDR1 MNHNS, CDR2 SASEGT. The CDR3 nucleotides read TGTGCCAGCAGTCGACTGATGACGCAGCTGGAGACCCAGTACTTC. Its protein product is CASSRLMTQLETQYF.

This clonotype was observed a single time. The chain carries TRBV20-1 and TRBJ2-1, with D possibly called TRBD1 or TRBD2 (5 bases each). The CDR3 is 19 amino acids. CDR1 DFQATT and CDR2 SNEGSKA come from the germline V gene (reference sequence). V dropped 1 base and J dropped 0 bases, with 22 bases sitting between them. Here the CDR3 reads CSARVRPGTYPRSYNEQFF. CDR3 sequence (DNA): TGCAGTGCTAGAGTACGGCCGGGGACCTACCCCCGCTCCTACAATGAGCAGTTCTTC.

The chain recombines TRBV20-1 with TRBJ2-3; 11 bases agree with TRBD2. CDR1 and CDR2 (germline): DFQATT, SNEGSKA (reference sequence). The CDR3 length is 19 residues. The CDR3 DNA sequence: TGCTGGGCTAGAGATGGCCTAGCGGGGGGCGTACCGGTCACAGATACGCAGTATTTT. Translating it yields CWARDGLAGGVPVTDTQYF.

At least ten counts were recorded for this clonotype. V gene TRBV6-1 combines with J gene TRBJ1-1; TRBD1 might be the D (5 bases). Germline CDR1 reads MNHNS; CDR2 reads SASEGT. The V end lost 4 bases, the J end lost 0 bases, and 9 bases lay between the germline ends. CDR3 length equals 14 residues. Here the CDR3 reads CASSGGPLNTEAFF. The CDR3 coding sequence is TGTGCCAGCAGTGGGGGCCCTCTGAACACTGAAGCTTTCTTT.

At least ten counts were recorded for this clonotype. V and J are TRBV20-1 and TRBJ2-7; 9 nucleotides match TRBD2. CDR3 size: 14 residues. Per germline, CDR1 DFQATT and CDR2 SNEGSKA (reference sequence). The V segment lost 5 bases and the J segment 0 bases; nucleotides outside the gene matches: 5. In DNA, the CDR3 is TGCAGTGCTCTTAGCGGGGGTAGCTCCTACGAGCAGTACGTC. Translated: CSALSGGSSYEQYV.

In this sample, this clonotype turned up a few times. The gene calls are TRBV20-1 and TRBJ2-1; maybe TRBD1 (6 bases). CDR1 DFQATT and CDR2 SNEGSKA come from the germline V gene (reference sequence). CDR3 length equals 18 residues. V was cut by 0 bases and J by 5 bases, with 23 bases left in between. CDR3 protein: CSARDPFVKQGTDNEQFF. CDR3 DNA sequence: TGCAGTGCTAGAGATCCTTTCGTAAAGCAGGGGACGGACAATGAGCAGTTCTTC.